One and the same sample provided the 29 T cell receptor beta chains below, sequenced in a study of response to subunit inactivated influenza vaccine. A single record per CDR3 protein comes from TCRdb applying MiXCR to the RT-PCR reads. The sample includes 500,000 or so distinct CDR3 sequences, approximately 16% of them seen just once. The sample consisted of CD4+ T cells sorted from PBMCs, taken roughly 24 months after vaccination. These receptors were collected from a man between 50 and 69 years old who received an inactivated influenza vaccine.

In its sample, this clonotype was seen a few times. The chain is built from TRBV12-3 or TRBV12-4 and TRBJ2-1, with D possibly being TRBD1 (6 bases). CDR3 length: 15 residues. V was clipped by 4 bases and J by 6 bases, with 16 bases between them. Written as DNA, the CDR3 is TGTGCCAGCAGTTCGCCCAGGGGTATGGGCAATGAGCAGTTCTTC. Residues: CASSSPRGMGNEQFF.

This clonotype appeared a few times. The rearrangement joins TRBV27 to TRBJ1-6, with TRBD1 as a possible D gene (6 bases). In germline, CDR1 is MNHEY, CDR2 SMNVEV (reference sequence). Trimming pared 2 bases from V and 4 bases from J, leaving 12 bases between. The CDR3 consists of 16 residues. The chain's CDR3 is CASSLTRGLYNSPLHF. CDR3 nucleotide sequence: TGTGCCAGCAGTTTAACACGGGGGCTATATAATTCACCCCTCCACTTT.

The rearrangement joins TRBV6-5 to TRBJ2-1; possible D gene TRBD2, 5 bases. V was shortened by 3 bases and J by 0 bases, with 9 bases between the two germline ends. Germline loops: CDR1 MNHEY, CDR2 SVGAGI. The CDR3 is 15 amino acids. The CDR3 bases are TGTGCCAGCAGTTATTGGGGAGCCTCCTACAATGAGCAGTTCTTC. Its protein product is CASSYWGASYNEQFF.

This clonotype has a handful of counts. The rearrangement uses TRBV28 and TRBJ2-7, with TRBD1 matching over 8 bases. This CDR3 comprises 15 residues. Germline CDR1 and CDR2: MDHEN and SYDVKM. J lost 3 bases, V lost 2 bases, and 6 bases had no gene match. DNA for the CDR3: TGTGCCAGCAGTTTACCGTTCGGGACAGGCTACGAGCAGTACTTC. Translation gives CASSLPFGTGYEQYF.

The chain employs TRBV10-3 and TRBJ2-1, with unresolved D. This CDR3 region has 15 residues. Per the germline V gene, CDR1 is ENHRY and CDR2 is SYGVKD. V was shortened by 11 bases and J by 0 bases, with 17 bases between the two germline ends. The CDR3 protein is CALRADGSSYNEQFF. In DNA, the CDR3 is TGTGCCCTTCGAGCTGATGGGTCCTCCTACAATGAGCAGTTCTTC.

This clonotype has only a few counts. This chain links TRBV7-9 with TRBJ1-4; 7 bases fit TRBD1. CDR1 SEHNR and CDR2 FQNEAQ come from the germline V gene (reference sequence). The CDR3 sequence is 13 residues long. The junction had 10 bases not matched to a gene; V was cut back by 11 bases and J by 7 bases. The CDR3 loop is CAVSTGASEKLFF. CDR3 bases: TGTGCCGTATCAACAGGGGCCAGTGAAAAACTGTTTTTT.

This clonotype showed up just a few times. The chain combines TRBV7-2 with TRBJ1-1; TRBD1 matches at 11 bases. Germline V lookup: CDR1 SGHTA, CDR2 FQGNSA. Unmatched junction bases numbered 5, after V lost 4 bases and J lost 10 bases. The CDR3 runs to 13 residues. CDR3 DNA: TGTGCCAGCAGCTCCGGACAGGGGGCTATAGCTTTCTTT. It specifies CASSSGQGAIAFF.

The table lists this clonotype with a few counts. The chain has TRBV2 and TRBJ1-5, with D perhaps matching TRBD1 (5 bases). CDR1 and CDR2 (germline): SNHLY, FYNNEI. Between the trimmed V and J ends, which lost 6 bases and 7 bases, there was a span of 16 bases. This CDR3 has 14 residues. CDR3: CASSPDSSRQPQHF. The CDR3 DNA follows: TGTGCCAGCAGCCCCGACAGTAGTCGACAGCCCCAGCATTTT.

The sample holds a few counts of this clonotype. This chain connects TRBV20-1 to TRBJ2-5; unclear D gene. The germline V and J ends were trimmed by 1 base and 5 bases, with 11 bases remaining between them. Germline CDR1 reads DFQATT; CDR2 reads SNEGSKA (reference sequence). The CDR3 spans 13 residues. The CDR3 sequence is CSARVQFIETQYF. For the CDR3, the DNA is TGCAGTGCTAGAGTTCAGTTTATCGAGACCCAGTACTTC.

This clonotype was counted a few times. V gene TRBV5-6 combines with J gene TRBJ1-6; D is unclear. Trimming removed 0 bases from V and 13 bases from J, with 17 bases in between. In germline, CDR1 is SGHDT, CDR2 YYEEEE. The CDR3 consists of 15 residues. The CDR3 nucleotides read TGTGCCAGCAGCTTGGGTCCGGGCCACAAAAGCCCCCTCCACTTT. Its protein product is CASSLGPGHKSPLHF.

This chain uses TRBV3-1 with TRBJ2-7, with a possible D match to TRBD2 (6 bases). Between the trimmed V and J ends, which lost 1 base and 0 bases, there was a span of 10 bases. CDR1 is LGHDT and CDR2 is YNNKEL in the germline V gene (reference sequence). The CDR3 runs to 15 residues. Written as DNA, the CDR3 is TGTGCCAGCAGCCAAGCGGCGGGGAGCTCCTACGAGCAGTACTTC. This encodes CASSQAAGSSYEQYF.

This chain links TRBV5-1 with TRBJ2-4; possibly TRBD2 for D (6 bases). Between the trimmed V and J ends, which lost 2 bases and 8 bases, there was a span of 14 bases. This CDR3 is built from 14 residues. The germline V gene has CDR1 SGHRS and CDR2 YFSETQ. The CDR3 protein is CASSFGLHPDIQYF. CDR3 nucleotides: TGCGCCAGCAGCTTTGGACTACACCCGGACATTCAGTACTTC.

The V gene is TRBV4-1, the J gene TRBJ2-7, with no clear D. The CDR3 is made up of 15 amino acids. The V end was cut by 0 bases, the J end by 2 bases, with 11 bases between. The germline V gene encodes CDR1 MGHRA and CDR2 YSYEKL. The CDR3 reads CASSQDWNGPYEQYF. DNA of the CDR3: TGCGCCAGCAGCCAAGATTGGAACGGTCCCTACGAGCAGTACTTC.

J is TRBJ1-2 and V is TRBV7-9; D is ambiguous. This CDR3 has 16 residues. Trimming removed 0 bases at V and 9 bases at J, with 20 bases between. Germline V gene data show CDR1 as SEHNR and CDR2 as FQNEAQ (reference sequence). The chain's CDR3 is CASSLAQGQAHIRYTF. The CDR3 nucleotides are TGTGCCAGCAGCTTAGCCCAAGGGCAGGCCCATATTCGCTACACCTTC.

This clonotype was recorded many times. The V and J genes are TRBV4-3 and TRBJ2-3, with D possibly TRBD1 on 6 matching bases. Germline loops: CDR1 LGHNA, CDR2 YSLEER. The CDR3 sequence is 16 residues long. Trimming removed 0 bases at V and 5 bases at J, with 15 bases between. Here the CDR3 DNA reads TGCGCCAGCAGCCAAGATTGGTCGCAGGGGATAGATACGCAGTATTTT. Translation gives CASSQDWSQGIDTQYF.

The rearrangement links TRBV3-1 to TRBJ2-7, with a tentative D call TRBD2 (5 bases). This CDR3 region has 13 residues. V gave up 2 bases and J gave up 12 bases, with 17 bases separating them. In germline, CDR1 is LGHDT, CDR2 YNNKEL (reference sequence). The CDR3 spells CASSQTQLALPYF. As DNA, the CDR3 is TGTGCCAGCAGCCAAACCCAGCTAGCTCTTCCGTACTTC.

This clonotype was counted only a few times. The chain joins TRBV4-3 to TRBJ1-1; the D gene is possibly TRBD1 (5 bases). CDR3 length: 14 residues. Trimming removed 1 base at V and 1 base at J, with 7 bases between. Germline V lookup: CDR1 LGHNA, CDR2 YSLEER. CDR3 DNA: TGCGCCAGCAGCCAAGGCAGGGCGAACACTGAAGCTTTCTTT. It encodes CASSQGRANTEAFF.

This chain connects TRBV29-1 to TRBJ2-5, with TRBD1 matching over 7 bases. Germline CDR1 reads SQVTM; CDR2 reads ANQGSEA. V shed 3 bases, J shed 0 bases, and the junction held 7 bases outside the gene matches. The CDR3 consists of 15 residues. The chain's CDR3 is CSVDLQGQYQETQYF. DNA of the CDR3: TGCAGCGTTGACCTCCAGGGACAGTACCAAGAGACCCAGTACTTC.

The chain combines TRBV12-3 or TRBV12-4 with TRBJ1-2; 7 bases are a match to TRBD1. V was pared by 10 bases and J by 4 bases, with 9 bases of the junction left unmatched. The CDR3 consists of 13 residues. The CDR3 loop reads CATEGAEGYGYTF. The CDR3 DNA is TGTGCCACCGAGGGGGCAGAGGGCTATGGCTACACCTTC.

Here the CDR3 reads CATPPPHQGVSNTGELFF. The CDR3 bases are TGTGCGACCCCTCCCCCCCACCAGGGGGTATCGAACACCGGGGAGCTGTTTTTT. The rearrangement links TRBV11-2 to TRBJ2-2; 7 nucleotides agree with TRBD1. This CDR3 spans 18 amino acids. The germline gives CDR1 SGHAT, CDR2 FQNNGV.

The chain employs TRBV4-2 and TRBJ2-5; unclear D gene. The V gene lost 0 bases and the J gene lost 5 bases, with 13 bases spanning the gap. Looked up from germline, CDR1 is LGHNA and CDR2 is YNFKEQ. The CDR3 has 15 residues. CDR3 loop: CASSQEDPERETQYF. The CDR3 DNA reads TGTGCCAGCAGCCAAGAGGATCCAGAACGCGAGACCCAGTACTTC.

The chain carries TRBV7-8 and TRBJ2-7, with 8 bases identical to TRBD1. The ends lost 0 bases at V and 5 bases at J; junction bases unmatched: 3. This CDR3 spans 14 amino acids. From germline, CDR1 is SGHVS and CDR2 FQNEAQ. CDR3 protein: CASSLAPGGNEQYF. DNA for the CDR3: TGTGCCAGCAGCTTAGCCCCAGGGGGCAACGAGCAGTACTTC. Combining the CDR3 with reference TRBV7-8 and TRBJ2-7 gives the whole variable domain GAGVSQSPRYKVAKRGQDVALRCDPISGHVSLFWYQQALGQGPEFLTYFQNEAQLDKSGLPSDRFFAERPEGSVSTLKIQRTQQEDSAVYLCASSLAPGGNEQYFGPGTRLTVT.

This clonotype was seen a handful of times. V and J are TRBV28 and TRBJ2-1; D is possibly TRBD1 (5 bases). V was clipped by 4 bases and J by 3 bases, with 13 bases between them. CDR1 and CDR2 (germline): MDHEN, SYDVKM. The CDR3 covers 15 residues. The CDR3, as DNA: TGTGCCAGCAGTTCCCAGGGCCTCCTCTACAATGAGCAGTTCTTC. Residues: CASSSQGLLYNEQFF. Full variable domain (remainder filled in from reference TRBV28 and TRBJ2-1): DVKVTQSSRYLVKRTGEKVFLECVQDMDHENMFWYRQDPGLGLRLIYFSYDVKMKEKGDIPEGYSVSREKKERFSLILESASTNQTSMYLCASSSQGLLYNEQFFGPGTRLTVL.

The CDR3: CASSTWYYGYTF. CDR3 DNA: TGTGCCAGCAGCACCTGGTACTATGGCTACACCTTC. The chain uses TRBV11-2 and TRBJ1-2; no firm D call. Germline V gene data show CDR1 as SGHAT and CDR2 as FQNNGV. There are 12 residues in the CDR3. Trimming shortened V by 5 bases and J by 3 bases, and 7 bases separated the two germline ends. Looking up the rest from reference TRBV11-2 and TRBJ1-2 gives the full variable domain: EAGVAQSPRYKIIEKRQSVAFWCNPISGHATLYWYQQILGQGPKLLIQFQNNGVVDDSQLPKDRFSAERLKGVDSTLKIQPAKLEDSAVYLCASSTWYYGYTFGSGTRLTVV.

The rearrangement links TRBV19 to TRBJ1-2; 8 bases agree with TRBD1. V was clipped by 3 bases and J by 3 bases; unmatched bases: 3. The CDR3 has 14 residues. CDR1 is LNHDA and CDR2 is SQIVND in the germline V gene (reference sequence). The CDR3 DNA reads TGTGCCAGTAGTATGGACAGGGCTTACTATGGCTACACCTTC. Translating gives CASSMDRAYYGYTF.

This clonotype turned up a few times. The gene calls are TRBV5-1 and TRBJ2-1, with D tentatively TRBD1 or TRBD2 (9 bases each). The V and J ends lost 3 bases and 7 bases respectively, with 17 bases between them. The CDR3 loop spans 15 amino acids. CDR1 SGHRS and CDR2 YFSETQ come from the germline V gene. CDR3 sequence: CASSSQGAGGNEQFF. CDR3 coding DNA: TGCGCCAGCAGCTCACAGGGGGCGGGAGGGAATGAGCAGTTCTTC.

This clonotype was picked up a small number of times. V gene TRBV2 combines with J gene TRBJ1-5; D unclear. Germline CDR1 is SNHLY and CDR2 is FYNNEI. With 6 bases removed from V and 2 bases from J, the gap between germline ends came to 14 bases. The CDR3 is 15 residues long. Here the CDR3 reads CASSAVGGGNQPQHF. The CDR3 DNA reads as TGTGCCAGCAGCGCGGTGGGTGGTGGCAATCAGCCCCAGCATTTT.

The rearrangement uses TRBV20-1 and TRBJ1-1; the D is unclear. Germline CDR1 DFQATT, CDR2 SNEGSKA (reference sequence). Trimming stripped 3 bases from V and 0 bases from J, with 8 bases between. The length of the CDR3 is 13 residues. The CDR3 coding sequence is TGCAGTGCTAGCCGCAGATTGAACACTGAAGCTTTCTTT. Its protein product is CSASRRLNTEAFF.

This sequence joins TRBV20-1 and TRBJ2-7; D is tentatively TRBD1 or TRBD2 (5 bases each). The CDR3 covers 14 residues. Trimming removed 8 bases at V and 2 bases at J, with 19 bases between. Germline CDR1 DFQATT, CDR2 SNEGSKA (reference sequence). The CDR3 region has the DNA TGCAGTATAACCGGGACCCCCAGGACCTACGAGCAGTACTTC. As protein: CSITGTPRTYEQYF.